This TCR beta chain was identified during a study of blood T cell repertoires in COVID-19 (dated by TCRdb to about 2020). About the investigation overall: The collaborator samples originated in the United States, Italy and Spain and spanned the acute and convalescent phases of COVID-19. The dataset comprised deeply sampled blood TCRbeta repertoires from subjects exposed to, actively infected with, or recovered from COVID-19. The material from the prospective study consisted of cDNA or gDNA derived from T cells, B-cell-depleted T cells, or PBMCs. The repertoires were released in a freely available public database intended as a resource for research on the immune response to SARS-CoV-2. Samples were obtained from the ongoing ImmuneRACE study (first 160 participants) and from over 1,000 subjects provided by 6 global collaborators. HLA class I and class II types, where available, came from metadata supplied by the sample provider rather than from assay-based typing. The sample metadata nearly always contained a de-identified subject ID, COVID-19 status, age in years and sex. General conclusions and limits of the study: The amount of clinical and demographic metadata varied by source and participant and was provided uncurated.

TCRbeta CDR3 regions were amplified from genomic DNA using the immunoSEQ Assay, a bias-controlled multiplex PCR. The authors' analysis ran thus. The number of nucleated cells in each sample was estimated from the amplification of reference gene primers within the assay. To quantify the absolute abundance of each unique TCRbeta CDR3 rearrangement, sequence reads were collapsed and filtered. For each sample, productive Simpson clonality was calculated as the square root of Simpson's diversity index over productive rearrangements. TCRdb mirrors the immuneACCESS table, restricted to in-frame sequences. Some clones are absent from its copies; in checked studies, under half trace to an unresolved V gene, and the reason for the others is unknown. Clone size and the V and J calls come from that table; the DNA yielded D and trimming. The sample contains some 110,000 clones, about four fifths of them found a single time. The top ten clones comprise roughly 3.3% of the sample.

Comments on this clone: It lacks a known antigen. Base qualities are missing; no much larger clone stands one base away.

Each collaborating institution followed its own protocols to collect whole blood in K2EDTA tubes. Collaborator samples were shipped for TCRbeta analysis as frozen whole blood, isolated PBMCs, or DNA extracted from either sample type. The CDR3 has 15 amino acids, counting the end cysteine and phenylalanine. The CDR3 DNA has 45 bases and is translated from base 1. Sequences SGHTS (CDR1) and YDEGEE (CDR2) are obtained from the germline V gene. V is cut by 3 bases and J by 0 bases, and the space between the germline ends is 10 bases. The source of this sequence is a woman of 80 years or more with active or convalescent COVID-19. The chain employs TRBV5-8 and TRBJ2-1, with the D gene call left open. Sequencing input: peripheral blood. The CDR3 region reads CASSSTAYSYNEQFF. The DNA sequence reads TGTGCCAGCAGCTCGACTGCTTACTCCTACAATGAGCAGTTCTTC.